In its sample, the clone carrying this T cell receptor beta chain was seen many times. Its target is not known. Authors of the study amplified TCR beta CDR3 regions from RNA transcripts. When the TCR CDR3 underwent first-round RT-PCR, the HTBI primer set was used. MiXCR, run by TCRdb on the multiplex PCR reads, gives a single entry per CDR3 protein. This sample has some 440,000 distinct CDR3 sequences; approximately 15% occur once, and the top ten carry roughly an eighth. The sample originates from a study of T cells in Graves' hyperthyroidism and ophthalmopathy. For the study at large: Peripheral blood was taken when the disease was first diagnosed, before any treatment began.

Germline values: CDR1 SGHTA, CDR2 FQGTGA. Trimming shortened V by 5 bases and J by 5 bases, and 15 bases separated the two germline ends. This CDR3 comprises 14 residues. The diagnostic basis comprised clinical symptoms, serum thyroxine and TRAb, thyroid ultrasound and orbital computed tomography. Study findings and constraints: Blood also carried most thyroid clonotypes expanded above 0.001. Before onset, by a median of 6.5 months, the model predicted ophthalmopathy.

Sequencing was carried out using blood. The chain uses TRBV7-3 and TRBJ1-1, with a possible D match to TRBD1 (6 bases). The receptor was derived from a woman between 18 and 30 years old with Graves' hyperthyroidism. In DNA, the CDR3 is TGTGCCAGCAGCCCCGCAGGGGACGGGACTGAAGCTTTCTTT. Amino acids: CASSPAGDGTEAFF.